This T cell receptor (beta chain) was captured in a study of blood T cell repertoires in COVID-19. Background on the study: The origin of the acute and convalescent COVID-19 samples was the United States, Italy and Spain. The analysed material was cDNA or gDNA that came from T cells, B-cell-depleted T cells, or PBMCs.

One Seattle source followed patients from active infection through their disease course. Original processing notes: Amplifying reference gene primers gave estimates of nucleated cell counts. Method: immunoSEQ multiplex PCR; TCRdb's copy keeps in-frame clones and lacks some. That table supplies the V and J calls and clone size; D and trimming were determined from the DNA. This repertoire shows roughly 100,000 clones, 80% to 95% found once; its top ten account for around 2%. The source is a woman aged 45-65 years with COVID-19, enrolled during active disease. What was sequenced was peripheral blood.

The CDR3 DNA reads as TGTGCCAGCAGCGGTCTGGGAGGGGACACCGGGGAGCTGTTTTTT. This translates into CASSGLGGDTGELFF. The V gene is TRBV9, the J gene TRBJ2-2; TRBD2 matches at 7 bases. J was trimmed by 3 bases and V by 3 bases; bases with no gene match: 5. This CDR3 has 15 residues. CDR1 SGDLS and CDR2 YYNGEE come from the germline V gene.